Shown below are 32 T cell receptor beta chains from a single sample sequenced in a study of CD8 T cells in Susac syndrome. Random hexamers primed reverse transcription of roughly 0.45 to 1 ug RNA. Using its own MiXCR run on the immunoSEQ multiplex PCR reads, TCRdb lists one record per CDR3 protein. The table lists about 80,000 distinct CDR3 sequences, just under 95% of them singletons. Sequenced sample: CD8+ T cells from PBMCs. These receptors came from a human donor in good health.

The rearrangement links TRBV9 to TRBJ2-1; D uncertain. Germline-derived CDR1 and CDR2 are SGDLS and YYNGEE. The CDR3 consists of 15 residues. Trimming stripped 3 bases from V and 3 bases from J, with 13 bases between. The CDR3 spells CASSALSNHYNEQFF. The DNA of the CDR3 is TGTGCCAGCAGCGCGCTGTCGAACCACTACAATGAGCAGTTCTTC.

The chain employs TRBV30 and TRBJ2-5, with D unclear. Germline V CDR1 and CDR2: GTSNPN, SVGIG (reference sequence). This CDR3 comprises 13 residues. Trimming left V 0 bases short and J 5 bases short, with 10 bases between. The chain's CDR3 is CAWSVWNLETQYF. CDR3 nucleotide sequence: TGTGCCTGGAGTGTTTGGAATCTCGAGACCCAGTACTTC.

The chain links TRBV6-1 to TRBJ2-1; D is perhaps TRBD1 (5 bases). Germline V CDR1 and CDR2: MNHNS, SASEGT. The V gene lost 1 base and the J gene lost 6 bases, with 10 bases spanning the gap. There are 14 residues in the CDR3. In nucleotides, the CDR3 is TGTGCCAGCAGTGAAGTAGGGGCCCTCAATGAGCAGTTCTTC. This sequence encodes CASSEVGALNEQFF.

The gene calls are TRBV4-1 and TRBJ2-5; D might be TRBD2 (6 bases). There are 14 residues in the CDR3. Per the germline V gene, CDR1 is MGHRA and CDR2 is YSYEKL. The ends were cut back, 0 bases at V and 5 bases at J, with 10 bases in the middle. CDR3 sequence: CASSQEDYVETQYF. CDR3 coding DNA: TGCGCCAGCAGCCAAGAGGACTATGTGGAGACCCAGTACTTC.

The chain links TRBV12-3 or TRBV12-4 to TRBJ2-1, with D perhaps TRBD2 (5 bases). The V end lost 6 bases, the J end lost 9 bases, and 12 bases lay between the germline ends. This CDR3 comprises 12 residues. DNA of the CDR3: TGTGCCAGCAGGCTACTAGTATCTGAGCAGTTCTTC. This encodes CASRLLVSEQFF.

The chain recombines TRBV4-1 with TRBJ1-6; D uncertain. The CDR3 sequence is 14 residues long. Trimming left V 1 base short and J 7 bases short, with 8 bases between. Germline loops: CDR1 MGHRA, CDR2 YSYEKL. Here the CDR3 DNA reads TGCGCCAGCAGCCAAGTACGTTGGAATTCACCCCTCCACTTT. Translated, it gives CASSQVRWNSPLHF.

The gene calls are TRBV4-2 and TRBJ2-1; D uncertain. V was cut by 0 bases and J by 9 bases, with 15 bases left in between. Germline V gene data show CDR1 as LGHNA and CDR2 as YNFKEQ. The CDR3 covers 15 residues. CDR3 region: CASSQEGLEGREQFF. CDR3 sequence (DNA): TGTGCCAGCAGCCAAGAGGGTTTAGAAGGGCGTGAGCAGTTCTTC.

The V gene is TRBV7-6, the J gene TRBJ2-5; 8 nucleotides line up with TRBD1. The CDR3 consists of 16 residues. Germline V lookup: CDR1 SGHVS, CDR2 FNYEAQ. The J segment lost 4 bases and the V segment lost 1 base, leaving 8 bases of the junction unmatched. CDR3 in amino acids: CASSLGQGASGETQYF. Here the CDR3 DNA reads TGTGCCAGCAGCTTAGGGCAGGGGGCATCGGGAGAGACCCAGTACTTC.

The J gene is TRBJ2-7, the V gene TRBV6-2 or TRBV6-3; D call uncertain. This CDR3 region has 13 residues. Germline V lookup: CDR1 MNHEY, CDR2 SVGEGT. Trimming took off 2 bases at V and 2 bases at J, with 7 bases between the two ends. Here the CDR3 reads CASSYGRTYEQYF. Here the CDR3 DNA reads TGTGCCAGCAGTTACGGGCGTACCTACGAGCAGTACTTC.

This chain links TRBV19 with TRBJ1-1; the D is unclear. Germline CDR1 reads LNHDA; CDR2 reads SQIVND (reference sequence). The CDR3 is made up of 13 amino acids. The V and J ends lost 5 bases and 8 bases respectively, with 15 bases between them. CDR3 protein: CASSAAGVFEAFF. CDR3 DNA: TGTGCCAGTAGTGCGGCAGGAGTCTTCGAAGCTTTCTTT.

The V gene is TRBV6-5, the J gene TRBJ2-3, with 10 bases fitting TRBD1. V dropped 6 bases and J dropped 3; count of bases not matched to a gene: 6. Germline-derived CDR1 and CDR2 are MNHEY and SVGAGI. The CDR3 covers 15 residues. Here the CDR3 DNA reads TGTGCCAGCAGGGCCGGGACAGGGGAAACAGATACGCAGTATTTT. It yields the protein CASRAGTGETDTQYF.

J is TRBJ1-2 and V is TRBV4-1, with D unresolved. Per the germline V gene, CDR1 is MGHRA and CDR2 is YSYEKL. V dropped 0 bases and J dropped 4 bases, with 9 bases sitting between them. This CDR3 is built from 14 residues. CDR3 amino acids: CASSQDAAAYGYTF. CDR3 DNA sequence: TGCGCCAGCAGCCAAGACGCGGCGGCCTATGGCTACACCTTC.

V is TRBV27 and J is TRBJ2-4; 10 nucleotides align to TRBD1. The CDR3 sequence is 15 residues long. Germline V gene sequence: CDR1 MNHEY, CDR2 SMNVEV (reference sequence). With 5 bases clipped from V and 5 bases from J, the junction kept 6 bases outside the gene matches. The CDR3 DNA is TGTGCCAGCAGTATAAGACAGGGGGCACAAAACATTCAGTACTTC. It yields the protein CASSIRQGAQNIQYF.

The CDR3 loop is CATQFGSSGNTIYF. CDR3 coding DNA: TGTGCCACCCAGTTTGGGAGTAGTGGAAACACCATATATTTT. This chain joins TRBV5-6 and TRBJ1-3; no clear D. The CDR3 consists of 14 residues. Germline CDR1 and CDR2: SGHDT and YYEEEE. V lost 9 bases and J lost 3, with 16 bases in between. The full variable domain, in which reference TRBV5-6 and TRBJ1-3 provide the parts outside the CDR3, is DAGVTQSPTHLIKTRGQQVTLRCSPKSGHDTVSWYQQALGQGPQFIFQYYEEEERQRGNFPDRFSGHQFPNYSSELNVNALLLGDSALYLCATQFGSSGNTIYFGEGSWLTVV.

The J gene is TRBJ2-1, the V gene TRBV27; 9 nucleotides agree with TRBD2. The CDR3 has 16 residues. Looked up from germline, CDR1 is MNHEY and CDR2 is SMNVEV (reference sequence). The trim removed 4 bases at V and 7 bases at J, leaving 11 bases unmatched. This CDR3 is CASSSGLREGRNEQFF. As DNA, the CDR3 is TGTGCCAGCAGTTCGGGCTTGCGGGAGGGTCGGAATGAGCAGTTCTTC.

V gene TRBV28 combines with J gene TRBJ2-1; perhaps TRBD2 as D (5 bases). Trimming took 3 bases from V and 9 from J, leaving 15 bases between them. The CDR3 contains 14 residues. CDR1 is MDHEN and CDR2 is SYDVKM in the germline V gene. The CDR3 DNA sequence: TGTGCCAGCAGTTTGGAATCAACCCGGGGTGAGCAGTTCTTC. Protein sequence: CASSLESTRGEQFF.

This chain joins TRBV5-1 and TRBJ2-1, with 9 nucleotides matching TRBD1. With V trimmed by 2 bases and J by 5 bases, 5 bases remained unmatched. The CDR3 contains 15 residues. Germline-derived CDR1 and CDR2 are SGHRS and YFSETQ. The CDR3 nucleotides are TGCGCCAGCAGCTTCAACAGGGGGCCCGACAATGAGCAGTTCTTC. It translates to CASSFNRGPDNEQFF.

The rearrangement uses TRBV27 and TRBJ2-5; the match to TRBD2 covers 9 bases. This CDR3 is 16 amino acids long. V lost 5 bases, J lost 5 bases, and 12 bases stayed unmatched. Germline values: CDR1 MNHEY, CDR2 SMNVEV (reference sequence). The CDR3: CASSPLPAGGGETQYF. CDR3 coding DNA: TGTGCCAGCAGTCCCCTCCCAGCGGGGGGAGGGGAGACCCAGTACTTC.

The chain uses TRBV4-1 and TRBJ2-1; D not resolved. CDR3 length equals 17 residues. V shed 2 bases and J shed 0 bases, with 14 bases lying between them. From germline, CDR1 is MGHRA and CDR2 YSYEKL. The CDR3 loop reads CASSQTSFTSSYNEQFF. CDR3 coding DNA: TGCGCCAGCAGCCAAACCTCCTTCACAAGCTCCTACAATGAGCAGTTCTTC.

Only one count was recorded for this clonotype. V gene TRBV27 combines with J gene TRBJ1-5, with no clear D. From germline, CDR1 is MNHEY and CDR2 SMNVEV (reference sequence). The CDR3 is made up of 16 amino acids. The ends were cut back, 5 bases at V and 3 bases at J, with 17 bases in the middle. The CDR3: CASSPRAGRPNQPQHF. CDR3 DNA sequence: TGTGCCAGCAGTCCTAGAGCGGGCAGACCCAATCAGCCCCAGCATTTT.

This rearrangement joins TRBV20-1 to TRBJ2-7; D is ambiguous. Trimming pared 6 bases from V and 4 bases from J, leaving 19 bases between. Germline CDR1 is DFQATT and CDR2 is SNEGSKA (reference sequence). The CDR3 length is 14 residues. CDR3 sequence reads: CSAAGPREGYEQYF. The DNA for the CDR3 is TGCAGTGCGGCCGGGCCTAGGGAAGGATACGAGCAGTACTTC.

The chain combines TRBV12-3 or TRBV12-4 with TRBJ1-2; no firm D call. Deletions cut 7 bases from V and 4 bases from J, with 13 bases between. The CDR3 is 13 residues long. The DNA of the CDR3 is TGTGCCAGCAAGGGTGGCCCCGGCTATGGCTACACCTTC. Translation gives CASKGGPGYGYTF.

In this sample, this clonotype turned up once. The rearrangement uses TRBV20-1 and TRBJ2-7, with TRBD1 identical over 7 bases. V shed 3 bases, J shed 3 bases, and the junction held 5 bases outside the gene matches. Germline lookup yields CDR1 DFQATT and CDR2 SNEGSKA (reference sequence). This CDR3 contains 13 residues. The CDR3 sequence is CSASGTESYEQYV. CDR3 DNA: TGCAGTGCTAGCGGGACAGAGAGCTACGAGCAGTACGTC.

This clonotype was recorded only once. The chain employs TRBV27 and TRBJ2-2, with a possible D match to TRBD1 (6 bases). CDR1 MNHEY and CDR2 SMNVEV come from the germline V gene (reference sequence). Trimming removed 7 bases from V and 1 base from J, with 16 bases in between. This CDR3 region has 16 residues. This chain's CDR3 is CASTPLGDKNTGELFF. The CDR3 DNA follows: TGTGCCAGCACCCCTCTGGGGGACAAGAACACCGGGGAGCTGTTTTTT.

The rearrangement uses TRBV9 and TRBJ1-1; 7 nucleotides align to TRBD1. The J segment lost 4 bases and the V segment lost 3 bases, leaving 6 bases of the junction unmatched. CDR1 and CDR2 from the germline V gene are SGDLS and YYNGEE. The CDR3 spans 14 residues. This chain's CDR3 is CASSDRDRITEAFF. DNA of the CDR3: TGTGCCAGCAGCGACCGGGACAGAATCACTGAAGCTTTCTTT.

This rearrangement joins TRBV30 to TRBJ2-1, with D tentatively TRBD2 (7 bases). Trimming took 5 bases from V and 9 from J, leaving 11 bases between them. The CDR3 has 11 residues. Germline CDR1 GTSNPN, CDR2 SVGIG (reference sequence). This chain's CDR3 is CAWGRGSEQFF. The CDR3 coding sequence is TGTGCCTGGGGGAGGGGGTCTGAGCAGTTCTTC.

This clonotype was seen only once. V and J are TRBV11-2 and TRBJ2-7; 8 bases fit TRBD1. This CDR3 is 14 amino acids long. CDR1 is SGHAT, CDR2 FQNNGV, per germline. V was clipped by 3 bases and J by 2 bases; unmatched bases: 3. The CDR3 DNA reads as TGTGCCAGCAGCTTTTGGACAGGGACCTACGAGCAGTACTTC. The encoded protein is CASSFWTGTYEQYF.

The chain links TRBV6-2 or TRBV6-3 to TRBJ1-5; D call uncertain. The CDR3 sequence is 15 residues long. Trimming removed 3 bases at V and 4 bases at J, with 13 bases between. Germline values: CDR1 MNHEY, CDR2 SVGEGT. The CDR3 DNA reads TGTGCCAGCAGTTATTACGTGGGAGCAAATCAGCCCCAGCATTTT. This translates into CASSYYVGANQPQHF.

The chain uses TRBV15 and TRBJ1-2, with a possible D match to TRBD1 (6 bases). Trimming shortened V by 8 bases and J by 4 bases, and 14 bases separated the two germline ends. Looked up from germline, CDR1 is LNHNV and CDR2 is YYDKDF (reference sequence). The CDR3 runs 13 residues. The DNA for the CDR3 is TGTGCCACCTTTGGGACAAACCCCTATGGCTACACCTTC. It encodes CATFGTNPYGYTF.

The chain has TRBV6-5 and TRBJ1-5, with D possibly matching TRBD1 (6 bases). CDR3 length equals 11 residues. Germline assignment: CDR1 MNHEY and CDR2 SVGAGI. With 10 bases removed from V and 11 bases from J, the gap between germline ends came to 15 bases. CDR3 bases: TGTGCCACCTCTACAGGGAAAGCCCAGCATTTT. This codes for CATSTGKAQHF.

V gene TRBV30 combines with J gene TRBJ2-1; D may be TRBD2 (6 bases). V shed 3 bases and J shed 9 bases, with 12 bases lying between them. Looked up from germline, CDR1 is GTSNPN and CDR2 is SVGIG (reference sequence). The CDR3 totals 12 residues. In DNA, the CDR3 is TGTGCCTGGAGCGGGAGTAGGGTTGAGCAGTTCTTC. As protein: CAWSGSRVEQFF.

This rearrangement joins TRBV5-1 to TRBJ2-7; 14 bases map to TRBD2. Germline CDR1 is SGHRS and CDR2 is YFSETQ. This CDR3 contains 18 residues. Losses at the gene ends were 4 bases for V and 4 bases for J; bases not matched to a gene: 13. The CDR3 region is CASSPGLAGAIPPYEQYV. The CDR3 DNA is TGCGCCAGCAGCCCGGGACTAGCGGGAGCAATCCCCCCATACGAGCAGTACGTC.